Listed here are 26 T cell receptor beta chains from one sample, sequenced in a study of control samples from healthy donors and cancer patients. This table comes from immunoSEQ multiplex PCR, and its TCRdb copy is limited to in-frame clones, with some not included. The table records 90,000 to 150,000 clones, approximately 89% of them present only once. Input material: blood. Receptor source: a man between 40 and 49 years old in good health.

The chain combines TRBV6-2 or TRBV6-3 with TRBJ1-2; 8 bases line up with TRBD1. The germline CDR1 and CDR2 sequences are MNHEY and SVGEGT. The CDR3 spans 14 residues. Trimming removed 5 bases from V and 4 bases from J; junction bases left unmatched: 6. CDR3 nucleotides: TGTGCCAGCAGTGGGGACAGGCGGATCTATGGCTACACCTTC. Protein: CASSGDRRIYGYTF.

This clone appeared once. The rearrangement joins TRBV6-2 or TRBV6-3 to TRBJ1-6; maybe TRBD1 (5 bases). The germline V gene has CDR1 MNHEY and CDR2 SVGEGT. V dropped 6 bases and J dropped 8 bases, with 14 bases sitting between them. The CDR3 covers 14 residues. CDR3 amino acids: CASSQRGFDSPLHF. The CDR3 DNA sequence: TGTGCCAGCAGCCAGCGGGGGTTTGATTCACCCCTCCACTTT.

V gene TRBV4-1 combines with J gene TRBJ2-3; 7 bases line up with TRBD1. The V segment lost 0 bases and the J segment 6 bases; nucleotides outside the gene matches: 6. Germline values: CDR1 MGHRA, CDR2 YSYEKL. This CDR3 contains 15 residues. This CDR3 reads CASSQDPTGMDTQYF. The CDR3, as DNA: TGCGCCAGCAGCCAAGATCCGACAGGGATGGATACGCAGTATTTT.

The gene calls are TRBV20-1 and TRBJ1-1; D unresolved. Trimming took 3 bases from V and 3 from J, leaving 8 bases between them. This CDR3 has 12 amino acids. Germline-derived CDR1 and CDR2 are DFQATT and SNEGSKA (reference sequence). CDR3 DNA sequence: TGCAGTGCTAGTAAGGGTGACACTGAAGCTTTCTTT. It translates to CSASKGDTEAFF.

The chain has TRBV24-1 and TRBJ1-2; TRBD1 matches at 7 bases. Germline CDR1 and CDR2: KGHDR and SFDVKD. The V and J ends lost 9 bases and 4 bases, in that order; junction bases with no gene match: 7. CDR3 size: 13 residues. As DNA, the CDR3 is TGTGCCACCGCCCGGACAGGAGTCTATGGCTACACCTTC. Its translation is CATARTGVYGYTF.

This rearrangement joins TRBV7-2 to TRBJ1-4; no reliable D call. Trimming pared 1 base from V and 8 bases from J, leaving 11 bases between. The CDR3 consists of 14 residues. Germline CDR1 SGHTA, CDR2 FQGNSA. Here the CDR3 reads CASSLDGSGEKLFF. CDR3 sequence (DNA): TGTGCCAGCAGCTTAGATGGAAGCGGGGAAAAACTGTTTTTT.

This chain joins TRBV27 and TRBJ1-1; D unclear. The CDR3 is 13 residues long. Germline-derived CDR1 and CDR2 are MNHEY and SMNVEV (reference sequence). V shed 9 bases and J shed 3 bases, with 14 bases lying between them. Here the CDR3 reads CASRLTHDTEAFF. The CDR3 bases are TGTGCCAGTAGACTTACTCACGACACTGAAGCTTTCTTT.

CDR3 DNA: TGCGCCAGCAGTGAGTCTGGGCAGACACCCCTCCACTTT. Encoded protein: CASSESGQTPLHF. The chain joins TRBV10-1 to TRBJ1-6; D uncertain. The V gene lost 0 bases and the J gene lost 11 bases, with 8 bases spanning the gap. Germline V gene data show CDR1 as WNHNN and CDR2 as SYGVQD (reference sequence). CDR3 length: 13 residues.

The chain carries TRBV9 and TRBJ1-1, with D possibly TRBD1 on 5 matching bases. The CDR3 covers 14 residues. Germline loops: CDR1 SGDLS, CDR2 YYNGEE. V lost 3 bases, J lost 1 base, and 10 bases lay in between. Here the CDR3 DNA reads TGTGCCAGCAGCGGGGGCTTCGGGAACACTGAAGCTTTCTTT. This translates into CASSGGFGNTEAFF. The full variable domain, completed using reference TRBV9 and TRBJ1-1, is DSGVTQTPKHLITATGQRVTLRCSPRSGDLSVYWYQQSLDQGLQFLIQYYNGEERAKGNILERFSAQQFPDLHSELNLSSLELGDSALYFCASSGGFGNTEAFFGQGTRLTVV.

The V and J genes are TRBV28 and TRBJ2-1; maybe TRBD2 (6 bases). The germline V gene has CDR1 MDHEN and CDR2 SYDVKM. The CDR3 consists of 15 residues. V gave up 3 bases and J gave up 9 bases, with 18 bases separating them. The CDR3 DNA reads as TGTGCCAGCAGTTTCTTGACTAGAGACAGAGGTGAGCAGTTCTTC. Its protein is CASSFLTRDRGEQFF.

The rearrangement uses TRBV27 and TRBJ1-5; the D is unclear. The CDR3 is 14 amino acids. Trimming cost V 6 bases and J 4 bases, with 13 bases left between them. Germline values: CDR1 MNHEY, CDR2 SMNVEV (reference sequence). The CDR3 loop is CASSPGRGNQPQHF. The DNA of the CDR3 is TGTGCCAGCAGCCCAGGACGGGGAAATCAGCCCCAGCATTTT.

The chain employs TRBV24-1 and TRBJ2-3; 11 bases are shared with TRBD2. CDR3 length: 15 amino acids. V shed 4 bases and J 4 bases; nucleotides not matched to a gene: 3. Germline CDR1 is KGHDR and CDR2 is SFDVKD. The CDR3 here is CATSDPGLAADTQYF. The CDR3 bases are TGTGCCACCAGTGACCCGGGACTAGCGGCAGATACGCAGTATTTT.

This clone was observed a few times. V is TRBV30 and J is TRBJ2-7; 7 bases fit TRBD1. The CDR3 covers 14 residues. V was clipped by 2 bases and J by 2 bases; unmatched bases: 6. Germline loops: CDR1 GTSNPN, CDR2 SVGIG (reference sequence). The CDR3 nucleotides are TGTGCCTGGAGTCCTGGGACAGTTACCTACGAGCAGTACTTC. Protein: CAWSPGTVTYEQYF.

The chain has TRBV5-1 and TRBJ2-7, with TRBD1 identical over 7 bases. J lost 3 bases, V lost 0 bases, and 3 bases had no gene match. CDR1 is SGHRS and CDR2 is YFSETQ in the germline V gene. The CDR3 contains 14 residues. The CDR3 DNA reads as TGCGCCAGCAGCTTGGAACAGGGGCGCTACGAGCAGTACTTC. Protein sequence: CASSLEQGRYEQYF.

The V and J genes are TRBV4-2 and TRBJ2-2; D call uncertain. V lost 0 bases to trimming and J lost 5 bases, with 4 bases between them. CDR1 is LGHNA and CDR2 is YNFKEQ in the germline V gene. This CDR3 contains 13 residues. The CDR3 DNA follows: TGTGCCAGCAGCCAAGAGCAGACCGGGGAGCTGTTTTTT. Protein product: CASSQEQTGELFF.

This clone was found a few times. The chain links TRBV5-1 to TRBJ2-3; 7 bases align to TRBD1. The CDR3 is 15 residues long. Germline CDR1 SGHRS, CDR2 YFSETQ. The ends lost 2 bases at V and 4 bases at J; junction bases unmatched: 7. CDR3 in amino acids: CASSLQGSRADTQYF. CDR3 bases: TGCGCCAGCAGCTTACAGGGGAGTAGAGCAGATACGCAGTATTTT.

This rearrangement joins TRBV9 to TRBJ2-5; 11 nucleotides align to TRBD2. J gave up 3 bases and V 2 bases, and 3 bases lay outside the gene matches. Germline CDR1 SGDLS, CDR2 YYNGEE. The CDR3 loop spans 15 amino acids. The CDR3 region is CASSVIAGGKETQYF. The CDR3 coding sequence is TGTGCCAGCAGCGTTATAGCGGGGGGGAAAGAGACCCAGTACTTC.

The chain combines TRBV2 with TRBJ2-7, with unresolved D. Germline V gene lookup returns CDR1 SNHLY and CDR2 FYNNEI. V was trimmed by 3 bases and J by 1 base, leaving 10 bases between them. CDR3 length: 14 amino acids. The CDR3 bases are TGTGCCAGCAGTGATTCGGTCAGTTCCTACGAGCAGTACTTC. Translation: CASSDSVSSYEQYF.

The chain combines TRBV5-1 with TRBJ2-3; TRBD2 agrees at 8 bases. The ends lost 4 bases at V and 1 base at J; junction bases unmatched: 8. Germline lookup yields CDR1 SGHRS and CDR2 YFSETQ. The CDR3 extends over 16 amino acids. CDR3 sequence: CASSPLGLEGTDTQYF. CDR3 coding DNA: TGCGCCAGCAGCCCGCTGGGACTAGAGGGCACAGATACGCAGTATTTT.

The rearrangement links TRBV5-1 to TRBJ2-7; D unclear. The CDR3 runs to 11 residues. V gave up 1 base and J gave up 5 bases, with 4 bases separating them. The germline CDR1 and CDR2 sequences are SGHRS and YFSETQ. The CDR3, as DNA: TGCGCCAGCAGCTTGACAGACGAGCAGTACTTC. Translated: CASSLTDEQYF. Complete variable domain (other parts from reference TRBV5-1 and TRBJ2-7): KAGVTQTPRYLIKTRGQQVTLSCSPISGHRSVSWYQQTPGQGLQFLFEYFSETQRNKGNFPGRFSGRQFSNSRSEMNVSTLELGDSALYLCASSLTDEQYFGPGTRLTVT.

This chain connects TRBV4-1 to TRBJ1-1; the D gene is possibly TRBD1 (5 bases). V was clipped by 2 bases and J by 4 bases, with 14 bases between them. CDR1 and CDR2 from the germline V gene are MGHRA and YSYEKL. The CDR3 consists of 15 residues. CDR3 residues: CASSQQITGGTEAFF. For the CDR3, the DNA is TGCGCCAGCAGCCAACAAATCACGGGGGGCACTGAAGCTTTCTTT.

V and J are TRBV12-5 and TRBJ2-3; D unresolved. Trimming shortened V by 1 base and J by 4 bases, and 12 bases separated the two germline ends. Germline CDR1 is LGHNT and CDR2 is FRNRAP. This CDR3 contains 15 residues. CDR3 amino acids: CASGLGPPRSDTQYF. The CDR3 DNA reads TGTGCTAGTGGTTTGGGACCCCCCAGATCAGATACGCAGTATTTT.

This chain's CDR3 is CAWSPGPPEAFF. CDR3 nucleotides: TGTGCCTGGAGTCCCGGTCCTCCTGAAGCTTTCTTT. The chain links TRBV30 to TRBJ1-1; D ambiguous. The length of the CDR3 is 12 residues. Trimming took 2 bases from V and 6 from J, leaving 10 bases between them. Per germline, CDR1 GTSNPN and CDR2 SVGIG (reference sequence).

V usage is TRBV12-3 or TRBV12-4 and J usage is TRBJ2-7; TRBD1 matches 7 bases. The CDR3 totals 13 residues. V gave up 5 bases and J gave up 2 bases; unmatched junction bases: 3. CDR3 loop: CASSGDRAYEQYF. For the CDR3, the DNA is TGTGCCAGCAGTGGAGACAGGGCCTACGAGCAGTACTTC.

Only one count was recorded for this clone. This rearrangement joins TRBV7-9 to TRBJ2-1; 10 nucleotides line up with TRBD2. This CDR3 has 17 amino acids. After removal of 1 base from V and 5 bases from J, the junction contained 8 bases not matched to a gene. The germline V gene has CDR1 SEHNR and CDR2 FQNEAQ (reference sequence). This chain's CDR3 is CASSLGTSGTSDNEQFF. The CDR3 region has the DNA TGTGCCAGCAGCTTAGGGACATCCGGGACTAGCGACAATGAGCAGTTCTTC.

The chain is built from TRBV19 and TRBJ1-2; D is ambiguous. Germline loops: CDR1 LNHDA, CDR2 SQIVND (reference sequence). The CDR3 consists of 13 residues. Trimming took 2 bases from V and 3 from J, leaving 7 bases between them. CDR3 DNA: TGTGCCAGTAGTATACTCTCACACTATGGCTACACCTTC. Its translation is CASSILSHYGYTF.